This TCR beta chain was documented in a study of cytomegalovirus exposure and HLA in healthy donors. Turning to the study itself: Among several hundred genotyped donors, roughly 81% fell in the Caucasian-associated ancestry cluster.

Turning to this clone: Its antigen is not known.

PCR used 60 Vbeta primers and 13 Jbeta primers. Only in-frame clones appear in the TCRdb table, and some are missing; sequencing was by immunoSEQ multiplex PCR. Found here are under 100,000 clones, roughly 58% of them singletons; the top ten hold 5.5%. V was pared by 1 base and J by 1 base, with 7 bases between. Germline loops: CDR1 LGHNA, CDR2 YSLEER. The CDR3 is made up of 14 amino acids. General observations from the study: A link between a missense DCLRE1C variant and TCR beta V- and J-gene trimming emerged from a later analysis. Prediction of most subjects' HLA-A and HLA-B alleles by TCR beta sequences was reportedly accurate. The study recorded 150 to 200 TCR beta chains that were cytomegalovirus-associated.

The rearrangement joins TRBV4-3 to TRBJ1-1; D call uncertain. The sequenced sample was PBMCs. The clonotype originates from a woman aged 30 to 39 in good health and CMV-seropositive. This CDR3 is CASSQGEGNTEAFF. CDR3 in DNA: TGCGCCAGCAGCCAAGGGGAGGGGAACACTGAAGCTTTCTTT.